These 21 T cell receptor beta chains share one sample of origin, sequenced in a study of T cell repertoires in cytomegalovirus infection. TCRdb called the reads again in MiXCR, with one record for every CDR3 protein. Of nearly 650,000 distinct CDR3 sequences in the sample, roughly 24% were seen once. Sequencing used CD8+ T cells from PBMCs. All receptors come from a human donor in good health (CMV status not recorded). Some clones in this sample may be carry-over from other donors' samples.

The table lists this clonotype with a few counts. The chain employs TRBV29-1 and TRBJ1-1; 8 nucleotides match TRBD1. CDR1 and CDR2 (germline): SQVTM, ANQGSEA. The V gene end was trimmed by 6 bases and the J gene end by 0 bases; junction bases not matched to a gene: 3. The CDR3 runs 13 residues. This CDR3 reads CSVGTGLNTEAFF. The CDR3 coding sequence is TGCAGCGTCGGGACAGGCCTGAACACTGAAGCTTTCTTT.

This clonotype appeared a few times. V usage is TRBV5-1 and J usage is TRBJ1-4, with D maybe TRBD1 (5 bases). Trimming shortened V by 4 bases and J by 8 bases, and 15 bases separated the two germline ends. CDR1 is SGHRS and CDR2 is YFSETQ in the germline V gene. The CDR3 consists of 14 residues. The CDR3 loop reads CASSLGGLREKLFF. The CDR3 DNA follows: TGCGCCAGCAGCCTGGGGGGGTTAAGGGAAAAACTGTTTTTT.

In its sample, this clonotype was seen a few times. The chain uses TRBV29-1 and TRBJ1-2, with TRBD1 identical over 9 bases. V lost 0 bases to trimming and J lost 4 bases; unmatched junction nucleotides: 3. The CDR3 is 14 residues long. Germline-derived CDR1 and CDR2 are SQVTM and ANQGSEA. CDR3 protein: CSVEDPTGGYGYTF. The CDR3 DNA follows: TGCAGCGTTGAAGACCCGACAGGGGGCTATGGCTACACCTTC.

The table lists this clonotype with many counts. The V gene is TRBV27, the J gene TRBJ1-5; D uncertain. Germline CDR1 and CDR2: MNHEY and SMNVEV (reference sequence). This CDR3 region has 14 residues. Trimming pared 5 bases from V and 6 bases from J, leaving 14 bases between. The CDR3 DNA reads as TGTGCCAGCAGTCTTCTGGCAGGCAGTCAGCCCCAGCATTTT. Encoded protein: CASSLLAGSQPQHF.

Only a few counts were recorded for this clonotype. The chain links TRBV5-8 to TRBJ2-1; either TRBD1 or TRBD2 may fit D (5 bases each). The germline CDR1 and CDR2 sequences are SGHTS and YDEGEE. Deletions cut 4 bases from V and 0 bases from J, with 14 bases between. The CDR3 covers 16 residues. The CDR3 reads CASSLRTGTSYNEQFF. The CDR3 DNA is TGTGCCAGCAGCCTGAGGACGGGGACCTCCTACAATGAGCAGTTCTTC.

The V gene is TRBV14, the J gene TRBJ2-5, with D uncertain. The length of the CDR3 is 14 residues. Trimming pared 4 bases from V and 1 base from J, leaving 10 bases between. Germline lookup yields CDR1 SGHDN and CDR2 FVKESK. CDR3 sequence: CASSPYRRQETQYF. Written as DNA, the CDR3 is TGTGCCAGCAGCCCATATAGACGCCAAGAGACCCAGTACTTC.

Worth noting for this clonotype: Just one base apart from a much larger clone, this may be a read error. V is TRBV7-2 and J is TRBJ2-7; TRBD2 aligns across 8 bases. CDR3 size: 13 residues. With V trimmed by 2 bases and J by 7 bases, 4 bases remained unmatched. From germline, CDR1 is SGHTA and CDR2 FQGNSA. The CDR3: CASSLPGGREQYV. In nucleotides, the CDR3 is TGTGCCAGCAGCTTACCGGGGGGGCGTGAGCAGTACGTC.

This clonotype appeared many times. This sequence joins TRBV7-8 and TRBJ1-1, with D maybe TRBD1 (5 bases). V was clipped by 4 bases and J by 2 bases, with 11 bases between them. The CDR3 consists of 14 residues. Germline loops: CDR1 SGHVS, CDR2 FQNEAQ. CDR3 nucleotide sequence: TGTGCCAGCAGCTCCCGGGGGATTAACACTGAAGCTTTCTTT. Residues: CASSSRGINTEAFF.

This clonotype has a count of ten or more. The CDR3 is CASSLEMDLGGTGDEKLFF. The CDR3 bases are TGTGCCAGCAGCTTAGAGATGGATCTAGGAGGGACAGGGGATGAAAAACTGTTTTTT. J is TRBJ1-4 and V is TRBV7-6; 10 bases align to TRBD1. Trimming removed 1 base from V and 6 bases from J; junction bases left unmatched: 14. The CDR3 has 19 residues. Germline values: CDR1 SGHVS, CDR2 FNYEAQ.

The chain recombines TRBV3-1 with TRBJ1-2; unclear D gene. V dropped 4 bases and J dropped 2 bases, with 11 bases sitting between them. Germline V gene data show CDR1 as LGHDT and CDR2 as YNNKEL (reference sequence). The CDR3 is 14 amino acids. CDR3 coding DNA: TGTGCCAGCAGCCGAATCCCGGGAAACTATGGCTACACCTTC. Translation: CASSRIPGNYGYTF.

In this sample, this clonotype turned up once. V and J are TRBV28 and TRBJ2-1; D is undetermined. CDR1 is MDHEN and CDR2 is SYDVKM in the germline V gene. The V end lost 3 bases, the J end lost 4 bases, and 7 bases lay between the germline ends. The CDR3 extends over 13 amino acids. CDR3: CASSFVEYNEQFF. The DNA for the CDR3 is TGTGCCAGCAGTTTTGTGGAATACAATGAGCAGTTCTTC. Drawing the rest from reference TRBV28 and TRBJ2-1, the complete variable domain is DVKVTQSSRYLVKRTGEKVFLECVQDMDHENMFWYRQDPGLGLRLIYFSYDVKMKEKGDIPEGYSVSREKKERFSLILESASTNQTSMYLCASSFVEYNEQFFGPGTRLTVL.

The chain uses TRBV20-1 and TRBJ1-6; no firm D call. Trimming shortened V by 5 bases and J by 0 bases, and 14 bases separated the two germline ends. Looked up from germline, CDR1 is DFQATT and CDR2 is SNEGSKA (reference sequence). This CDR3 region has 16 residues. The CDR3 region has the DNA TGCAGTGCTCCCCCTTCCATGAACTCCTATAATTCACCCCTCCACTTT. Translating it yields CSAPPSMNSYNSPLHF.

The genes are TRBV6-6 and TRBJ2-5; 8 positions match TRBD2. V gave up 7 bases and J gave up 1 base; unmatched junction bases: 5. The CDR3 runs to 14 residues. Germline V gene sequence: CDR1 MNHNY, CDR2 SVGAGI (reference sequence). The DNA for the CDR3 is TGTGCCAGCAATAAGCGGGGGAGCCAAGAGACCCAGTACTTC. This encodes CASNKRGSQETQYF.

Ten or more counts support this clonotype. The V gene is TRBV4-2, the J gene TRBJ2-2, with 8 bases lining up with TRBD2. The V gene end was trimmed by 1 base and the J gene end by 2 bases; junction bases not matched to a gene: 6. The CDR3 has 17 amino acids. Per the germline V gene, CDR1 is LGHNA and CDR2 is YNFKEQ. The CDR3 DNA reads as TGTGCCAGCAGCCAAGGATTTAGCGGGGTAAACACCGGGGAGCTGTTTTTT. This gives the protein CASSQGFSGVNTGELFF.

In this sample, this clonotype turned up a few times. The V call is TRBV12-3 or TRBV12-4, the J call TRBJ1-3; tentatively, D is TRBD1 (5 bases). This CDR3 has 16 amino acids. Trimming removed 5 bases from V and 2 bases from J, with 16 bases in between. The CDR3 protein is CASSPTPRVAGNTIYF. The CDR3 DNA reads as TGTGCCAGCAGTCCGACCCCCAGGGTAGCTGGAAACACCATATATTTT.

About this clonotype: A read error is possible here, since a much larger clone lies one base away. The rearrangement uses TRBV6-2 or TRBV6-3 and TRBJ2-1, with 7 positions matching TRBD2. Germline V gives CDR1 MNHEY, CDR2 SVGEGT. CDR3 size: 15 residues. The CDR3 DNA reads TGTGTCAGCACCCCAGGACTAGGGGAGTACAATGAGCAGTTCTTC. It yields the protein CVSTPGLGEYNEQFF.

This clonotype was observed a handful of times. The chain has TRBV7-9 and TRBJ2-1; D unresolved. Trimming took 2 bases from V and 8 from J, leaving 13 bases between them. Germline CDR1 reads SEHNR; CDR2 reads FQNEAQ (reference sequence). CDR3 length: 14 amino acids. CDR3 in DNA: TGTGCCAGCAGCTTAATCCCAGGACGGGATGAGCAGTTCTTC. As protein: CASSLIPGRDEQFF.

This clonotype was observed at least ten times. The rearrangement joins TRBV6-6 to TRBJ1-5; D might be TRBD1 (6 bases). Germline V gene data show CDR1 as MNHNY and CDR2 as SVGAGI (reference sequence). There are 16 residues in the CDR3. The germline V and J ends were trimmed by 2 bases and 7 bases, with 18 bases remaining between them. CDR3 protein: CASSYPEDRGHQPQHF. The CDR3 bases are TGTGCCAGCAGTTACCCGGAGGATCGGGGACACCAGCCCCAGCATTTT.

This chain uses TRBV29-1 with TRBJ1-2; no reliable D call. In germline, CDR1 is SQVTM, CDR2 ANQGSEA. The CDR3 has 14 residues. V lost 0 bases and J lost 6, with 14 bases in between. The CDR3 spells CSVEDLTARNGYTF. CDR3 DNA sequence: TGCAGCGTTGAAGATTTGACGGCGAGGAATGGCTACACCTTC.

This clonotype showed up just a few times. This chain connects TRBV2 to TRBJ2-5; TRBD2 agrees at 8 bases. The CDR3 is 15 amino acids. The V gene end was trimmed by 1 base and the J gene end by 4 bases; junction bases not matched to a gene: 5. Germline-derived CDR1 and CDR2 are SNHLY and FYNNEI. CDR3: CASSEVGGGLETQYF. CDR3 DNA sequence: TGTGCCAGCAGTGAAGTCGGGGGGGGACTAGAGACCCAGTACTTC.

This rearrangement joins TRBV2 to TRBJ1-4; maybe TRBD1 (6 bases). The CDR3 spans 14 residues. Germline V gives CDR1 SNHLY, CDR2 FYNNEI. V lost 10 bases to trimming and J lost 8 bases, with 20 bases between them. The CDR3: CAITGGAGMEKLFF. Here the CDR3 DNA reads TGTGCCATTACTGGGGGGGCCGGCATGGAAAAACTGTTTTTT.